This TCR beta chain comes out of a study of T-cell reconstitution after alpha-beta-depleted transplantation in children. General observations from the study: Some patients showed high day-60 TCRbeta diversity, which derived from surviving recipient T cells and thymic progenitors. One year post-transplant, T-cell counts and diversity were largely derived from T cells produced anew. Reportedly, only several hundred clones from non-depleted graft cells drove alpha-beta T-cell counts at about two months.

Germline V CDR1 and CDR2: SGHRS, YFSETQ. There are 13 residues in the CDR3. Trimming removed 10 bases from V and 4 bases from J, with 14 bases in between. On this clonotype: Its target is not known.

The authors prepared the TCRbeta library with unique molecular identifiers. TCRdb called the PCR reads again in MiXCR, with one record for every CDR3 protein. This table has fewer than 550,000 distinct CDR3 sequences, 11% appearing once. This TCR came from a female patient aged 2-10 years who had a stem cell transplant for aplastic anemia, so the T cells may come from the graft donor. The V and J genes are TRBV5-1 and TRBJ2-2; maybe TRBD2 (5 bases). Here the sequenced sample was PBMCs, mostly from graft donor cells, taken 180 days after TCRalphabeta/CD19-depleted stem cell transplant. CDR3 amino acids: CASSSGGTGELFF. CDR3 sequence (DNA): TGCGCCTCGTCCTCAGGAGGCACCGGGGAGCTGTTTTTT.